This T cell receptor beta chain was found in a study of response to subunit inactivated influenza vaccine. Comment on this clonotype: Its antigen is as yet unknown.

General observations from the study: It was suggested by the authors that few new T cells are recruited by each seasonal influenza vaccination.

One entry per CDR3 protein results from TCRdb running MiXCR on the RT-PCR reads. The repertoire includes about 700,000 distinct CDR3 sequences, more than 15% of them detected once, and around a tenth sits in the top ten. The CDR3 extends over 16 amino acids. Trimming stripped 5 bases from V and 0 bases from J, with 14 bases between. CDR1 and CDR2 (germline): MGHDK, SYGVNS. The source is a man aged 45-65 years who received an inactivated influenza vaccine. Source: PBMCs from blood, taken roughly 12 days after vaccination. The genes are TRBV25-1 and TRBJ2-1, with D tentatively TRBD2 (5 bases). The CDR3 loop reads CASSRLRSSSYNEQFF. The CDR3 coding sequence is TGTGCCAGCAGTCGACTACGGAGTTCCTCCTACAATGAGCAGTTCTTC.